This entry lists 21 T cell receptor beta chains sequenced from one sample in a study of CD8+ T cells in alopecia areata (dated by TCRdb to 2016 to 2018). The sample's time point label, in plain terms: baseline before oral tofacitinib. Library generation was performed with the immunoSEQ multiplex PCR assay. RNA was extracted from all samples and reverse transcribed into cDNA as template for TCR sequencing. TCRdb carries this immuneACCESS record with in-frame sequences only. Its versions omit some clonotypes, under half of them owing to an unresolved V gene in the studies checked, with the rest unexplained. Across this sample there are around 140,000 clones, with about 47% seen only once. Approximately 0.99% of the sample lies in the top ten. This specimen was CD4+ T cells sorted from blood, taken at week 0. The source is a human donor with alopecia areata.

A few counts support this clone. V and J are TRBV19 and TRBJ1-5; 8 bases map to TRBD1. CDR1 is LNHDA and CDR2 is SQIVND in the germline V gene (reference sequence). V lost 3 bases to trimming and J lost 5 bases; unmatched junction nucleotides: 9. The CDR3 is made up of 16 amino acids. The CDR3: CASSIRTGRLDQPQHF. CDR3 nucleotide sequence: TGTGCCAGTAGTATTCGGACAGGGCGATTAGATCAGCCCCAGCATTTT. The full variable domain, rest sourced from reference TRBV19 and TRBJ1-5, is DGGITQSPKYLFRKEGQNVTLSCEQNLNHDAMYWYRQDPGQGLRLIYYSQIVNDFQKGDIAEGYSVSREKKESFPLTVTSAQKNPTAFYLCASSIRTGRLDQPQHFGDGTRLSIL.

This sequence joins TRBV4-1 and TRBJ2-7; no clear D gene. This CDR3 contains 16 residues. Trimming took 0 bases from V and 2 from J, leaving 14 bases between them. Germline V gene sequence: CDR1 MGHRA, CDR2 YSYEKL. For the CDR3, the DNA is TGCGCCAGCAGCCAAGAGCAAGGCCTACCGGCCTACGAGCAGTACTTC. Encoded protein: CASSQEQGLPAYEQYF.

This rearrangement joins TRBV30 to TRBJ2-7; possibly TRBD1 or TRBD2 for D (7 bases each). Per the germline V gene, CDR1 is GTSNPN and CDR2 is SVGIG (reference sequence). Trimming shortened V by 1 base and J by 8 bases, and 15 bases separated the two germline ends. The length of the CDR3 is 13 residues. The CDR3 DNA sequence: TGTGCCTGGAGTGACCAGGGGGGGTCCAAGCAGTACTTC. Protein: CAWSDQGGSKQYF.

This clone turned up a few times. The chain is built from TRBV7-2 and TRBJ2-3; D may be TRBD1 or TRBD2 (5 bases each). The V end lost 1 base, the J end lost 1 base, and 6 bases lay between the germline ends. This CDR3 spans 14 amino acids. Germline assignment: CDR1 SGHTA and CDR2 FQGNSA. In nucleotides, the CDR3 is TGTGCCAGCAGCTTAGGGGACGGCACAGATACGCAGTATTTT. Its protein is CASSLGDGTDTQYF.

This clone has only one observation. This chain links TRBV30 with TRBJ1-1; D is possibly TRBD1 (6 bases). The CDR3 is 16 residues long. Trimming took 5 bases from V and 5 from J, leaving 24 bases between them. Germline V gene lookup returns CDR1 GTSNPN and CDR2 SVGIG (reference sequence). The CDR3 loop reads CAWAPLRGAGRTEAFF. The DNA for the CDR3 is TGTGCCTGGGCCCCCCTTAGGGGGGCGGGAAGGACTGAAGCTTTCTTT.

The V and J genes are TRBV19 and TRBJ1-5; 12 bases line up with TRBD1. J gave up 9 bases and V 10 bases, and 16 bases lay outside the gene matches. Germline values: CDR1 LNHDA, CDR2 SQIVND (reference sequence). The CDR3 length is 16 residues. CDR3: CATLSGTGGRFWPQHF. Written as DNA, the CDR3 is TGTGCCACCTTAAGCGGGACAGGGGGCCGATTCTGGCCCCAGCATTTT.

This chain links TRBV5-1 with TRBJ1-2; 10 bases match TRBD1. The V segment lost 4 bases and the J segment 6 bases; nucleotides outside the gene matches: 3. The CDR3 runs 13 residues. The germline CDR1 and CDR2 sequences are SGHRS and YFSETQ. CDR3 sequence reads: CASSAGTGDGYTF. CDR3 sequence (DNA): TGCGCCAGCAGCGCCGGGACAGGGGATGGCTACACCTTC. Combining the CDR3 with reference TRBV5-1 and TRBJ1-2 gives the whole variable domain KAGVTQTPRYLIKTRGQQVTLSCSPISGHRSVSWYQQTPGQGLQFLFEYFSETQRNKGNFPGRFSGRQFSNSRSEMNVSTLELGDSALYLCASSAGTGDGYTFGSGTRLTVV.

This clone was seen more than once but under ten times. The rearrangement links TRBV4-1 to TRBJ2-1, with 10 bases fitting TRBD2. The CDR3 contains 16 residues. V shed 1 base, J shed 5 bases, and the junction held 5 bases outside the gene matches. Germline V CDR1 and CDR2: MGHRA, YSYEKL. In nucleotides, the CDR3 is TGCGCCAGCAGCCAAGCGGGACTAGCGCCCGACAATGAGCAGTTCTTC. Its translation is CASSQAGLAPDNEQFF.

CDR3 DNA sequence: TGTGCCTGGGAATCTAGCGGGGGCCTTGAGCAGTTCTTC. It yields the protein CAWESSGGLEQFF. The chain links TRBV30 to TRBJ2-1, with 10 bases matching TRBD2. V trimming: 5 bases; J trimming: 9 bases; junction bases outside the gene matches: 7. This CDR3 is built from 13 residues. The germline CDR1 and CDR2 sequences are GTSNPN and SVGIG (reference sequence).

The chain employs TRBV5-1 and TRBJ2-7; 8 bases agree with TRBD1. Germline V CDR1 and CDR2: SGHRS, YFSETQ. With 0 bases clipped from V and 4 bases from J, the junction kept 6 bases outside the gene matches. CDR3 length: 15 amino acids. CDR3 sequence: CASSLDGGTGYEQYF. DNA for the CDR3: TGCGCCAGCAGCTTGGATGGTGGGACAGGTTACGAGCAGTACTTC.

J is TRBJ1-4 and V is TRBV7-6, with a possible D match to TRBD1 (5 bases). This CDR3 region has 12 residues. CDR1 and CDR2 from the germline V gene are SGHVS and FNYEAQ. Trimming removed 5 bases from V and 10 bases from J, with 11 bases in between. This CDR3 reads CASSPTGGKLFF. CDR3 nucleotides: TGTGCCAGCAGCCCCACAGGTGGAAAACTGTTTTTT.

This chain uses TRBV29-1 with TRBJ2-3, with D possibly being TRBD1 (6 bases). Germline V gives CDR1 SQVTM, CDR2 ANQGSEA. Trimming left V 5 bases short and J 8 bases short, with 8 bases between. The CDR3 has 10 amino acids. The CDR3 DNA sequence: TGCAGCGTTTTAGGGGGTACGCAGTATTTT. Encoded protein: CSVLGGTQYF.

The V call is TRBV15, the J call TRBJ2-7, with 7 bases that match TRBD1. Germline CDR1 reads LNHNV; CDR2 reads YYDKDF (reference sequence). This CDR3 comprises 16 residues. The V gene end was trimmed by 3 bases and the J gene end by 2 bases; junction bases not matched to a gene: 10. Here the CDR3 DNA reads TGTGCCACCAGCAGGAGGGGACAGTGGCCCCCCTACGAGCAGTACTTC. Protein product: CATSRRGQWPPYEQYF.

This clone has just one count. The chain employs TRBV29-1 and TRBJ2-4; D tentatively reads TRBD1 or TRBD2 (5 bases each). Germline CDR1 SQVTM, CDR2 ANQGSEA. The CDR3 runs to 14 residues. V was cut by 7 bases and J by 6 bases, with 19 bases left in between. Here the CDR3 DNA reads TGCAGCGCCATGGGACGGCTAAATTTAAACATTCAGTACTTC. Encoded protein: CSAMGRLNLNIQYF.

V and J are TRBV7-2 and TRBJ1-1; no firm D call. Trimming removed 3 bases from V and 1 base from J, with 9 bases in between. This CDR3 is 14 amino acids long. Germline values: CDR1 SGHTA, CDR2 FQGNSA. The chain's CDR3 is CASSFSGGNTEAFF. The CDR3 DNA sequence: TGTGCCAGCAGCTTCTCCGGCGGGAACACTGAAGCTTTCTTT.

The rearrangement joins TRBV15 to TRBJ2-5, with 13 bases aligning to TRBD2. J gave up 7 bases and V 4 bases, and 18 bases lay outside the gene matches. The CDR3 has 19 residues. Germline CDR1 reads LNHNV; CDR2 reads YYDKDF (reference sequence). Here the CDR3 reads CATSKDLRTSGRAGGTQYF. The CDR3 DNA is TGTGCCACCAGCAAAGACCTAAGAACTAGCGGGAGGGCCGGCGGGACCCAGTACTTC.

The CDR3 nucleotides read TGTGCCAGCAGCCCACTCCGGGACGGATTAAACATTCAGTACTTC. Protein: CASSPLRDGLNIQYF. This chain joins TRBV7-2 and TRBJ2-4, with D perhaps assigned TRBD1 or TRBD2 (5 bases each). Germline CDR1 is SGHTA and CDR2 is FQGNSA. Trimming shortened V by 5 bases and J by 6 bases, and 17 bases separated the two germline ends. The CDR3 covers 15 residues.

This clone was observed a handful of times. The CDR3 region is CASREIRRETGQFF. CDR3 in DNA: TGTGCCAGTAGGGAGATAAGGCGGGAGACGGGCCAGTTCTTC. The chain recombines TRBV19 with TRBJ2-1; 7 bases agree with TRBD2. The V segment lost 6 bases and the J segment 13 bases; nucleotides outside the gene matches: 15. The CDR3 contains 14 residues. Germline CDR1 LNHDA, CDR2 SQIVND (reference sequence).

There are a few counts of this clone. V is TRBV19 and J is TRBJ1-1, with no clear D. Trimming shortened V by 5 bases and J by 1 base, and 8 bases separated the two germline ends. Germline V gives CDR1 LNHDA, CDR2 SQIVND (reference sequence). The CDR3 is 13 amino acids. CDR3: CASSQQTNTEAFF. CDR3 sequence (DNA): TGTGCCAGTAGTCAACAGACGAACACTGAAGCTTTCTTT.

The CDR3 DNA sequence: TGCAGTGCTAGTGTCACGGATGAGCAGTTCTTC. Translating it yields CSASVTDEQFF. This chain joins TRBV20-1 and TRBJ2-1, with D uncertain. This CDR3 contains 11 residues. Germline V gives CDR1 DFQATT, CDR2 SNEGSKA (reference sequence). Trimming pared 3 bases from V and 8 bases from J, leaving 8 bases between.

The chain uses TRBV28 and TRBJ2-7, with D possibly TRBD1 on 5 matching bases. V lost 7 bases, J lost 2 bases, and 12 bases lay in between. This CDR3 is 13 amino acids long. CDR1 and CDR2 (germline): MDHEN, SYDVKM. The DNA for the CDR3 is TGTGCCAGCATCGGTGGGGCCACCTACGAGCAGTACTTC. Translation gives CASIGGATYEQYF.